Listed below are T cell receptor beta chains from one sample, sequenced in a study of T cell responses to AZD1222 COVID-19 vaccine. The method was immunoSEQ multiplex PCR; TCRdb's version includes in-frame clones alone and lacks a portion of them. The sample yields more than 100,000 clones, 65% to 90% seen once. Material: peripheral blood, obtained 28 days after the second dose of the MenACWY control vaccine. The receptors were gathered from an adult who received the MenACWY meningococcal vaccine as a control. Each CDR3 is given without its conserved first and last residue.

v_gene,j_gene,CDR3aa
TRBV28,TRBJ1-6,ASSLRRDSPLH
TRBV19,TRBJ1-5,ASSIAPWDGYSNQPQH
TRBV20-1,TRBJ2-7,SASSGGWTYEQY
TRBV5-1,TRBJ1-2,ASSPDRGAGYT
TRBV5-4,TRBJ1-3,ASSLGSLGNTIY
TRBV5-8,TRBJ2-5,ASSSFRYQETQY
TRBV19,TRBJ2-1,ASTDRQYGSNEQF
TRBV18,TRBJ2-2,ATRPGTSGTNTGELF
TRBV4-3,TRBJ2-2,ASSQAGGPVGELF
TRBV5-1,TRBJ1-2,ASSSGQSNYGYT
TRBV6-2/TRBV6-3,TRBJ1-1,ASSYSLGSMNTEAF
TRBV30,TRBJ2-2,AWTWGSNTGELF
TRBV5-8,TRBJ2-1,ASVKGLAGGPSYNEQF
TRBV5-1,TRBJ2-2,ASRGLFNTGELF
TRBV24-1,TRBJ1-1,ATSGEGATEAF
TRBV5-1,TRBJ2-2,ASSPDPANTGELF
TRBV7-2,TRBJ1-3,ASSLRQGAGNTIY
TRBV7-2,TRBJ2-1,ASSPDLTGEGEQF
TRBV14,TRBJ1-1,ASSQDRNTEAF
TRBV5-1,TRBJ1-1,ASSGRRNTEAF
TRBV15,TRBJ1-5,ATSRDSSNQPQH
TRBV5-4,TRBJ2-1,ASSSRLAGAENEQF
TRBV19,TRBJ2-3,DNGTGDLYQRTDTQY